This is a list of T cell receptor beta chains from one sample in a study of T cell changes during pregnancy in multiple sclerosis. Clones were read by immunoSEQ multiplex PCR, and TCRdb kept only the in-frame ones, dropping some. The table lists 39,000 or so clones, roughly 88% of them singletons. The input for sequencing was CD8+ T cells from peripheral blood mononuclear cells, taken in the first trimester of pregnancy. These receptors were taken from a female donor with multiple sclerosis, enrolled in a pregnancy study. Both conserved end residues are part of each CDR3. Each record gives: D gene, J gene, V gene, clone size, CDR3 protein, CDR3 DNA. A D gene is named only where the DNA matches it firmly. Expanded clones get a size class; other rows say once, few or many, or leave the size out.

TRBD2	TRBJ2-5	TRBV9	.	CASGRTSGETQYF	TGTGCCAGCGGAAGGACTAGCGGAGAGACCCAGTACTTC
TRBD2	TRBJ2-3	TRBV11-3	.	CASSLEAGGLTDTQYF	TGTGCCAGCAGCTTAGAAGCGGGAGGGCTTACAGATACGCAGTATTTT
.	TRBJ2-2	TRBV5-1	.	CASSLASWTVFTGELFF	TGCGCCAGCAGCTTGGCCAGCTGGACAGTTTTCACCGGGGAGCTGTTTTTT
.	TRBJ2-7	TRBV30	once	CAWSAGLTYEQYF	TGTGCCTGGAGTGCTGGACTTACCTACGAGCAGTACTTC
.	TRBJ1-1	TRBV25-1	.	CASSRGGSGTEAFF	TGTGCCAGCAGCCGGGGGGGCTCGGGCACTGAAGCTTTCTTT
.	TRBJ1-5	TRBV6-1	.	CASSETARGNQPQHF	TGTGCCAGCAGTGAAACAGCTCGCGGCAATCAGCCCCAGCATTTT
TRBD1	TRBJ1-6	TRBV7-8	once	CASSSGQGASPLHF	TGTGCCAGCAGCTCGGGACAGGGGGCTTCACCCCTCCACTTT
TRBD2	TRBJ2-5	TRBV6-6	.	CASTGSSGGETQYF	TGTGCCAGCACTGGATCTAGCGGCGGGGAGACCCAGTACTTC
.	TRBJ2-1	TRBV12-1	.	CASRRIRVQFF	TGTGCCAGCAGGCGGATCAGGGTGCAGTTCTTC
.	TRBJ2-1	TRBV7-8	.	CASSLGRHYNNEQFF	TGTGCCAGCAGCTTAGGAAGGCACTACAACAATGAGCAGTTCTTC
TRBD1	TRBJ2-4	TRBV28	.	CASSVVQGRVQYF	TGTGCCAGCAGTGTAGTACAGGGGCGGGTTCAGTACTTC
.	TRBJ2-7	TRBV2	.	CAREDSVNYEQYF	TGTGCCAGAGAGGACAGTGTTAACTACGAGCAGTACTTC
.	TRBJ1-3	TRBV6-1	.	CASSEEAGITGNTIYF	TGTGCCAGCAGTGAAGAGGCAGGAATTACTGGAAACACCATATATTTT
TRBD2	TRBJ2-1	TRBV5-1	.	CASSPAGTSGRPYLQFF	TGCGCCAGCAGCCCGGCTGGGACTAGCGGGAGGCCCTACCTGCAGTTCTTC
.	TRBJ1-4	TRBV14	.	CASSQGQSLNEKLFF	TGTGCCAGCAGCCAAGGCCAAAGCCTTAATGAAAAACTGTTTTTT
TRBD2	TRBJ2-7	TRBV19	.	CASRIKSGSSYEQYF	TGTGCCAGTAGAATTAAAAGCGGGAGCTCCTACGAGCAGTACTTC